This TCR beta chain is drawn from a study of cytomegalovirus exposure and HLA in healthy donors. Whole-study context: Earlier sequencing of 150 million to 200 million T cells yielded 95 million to 120 million unique TCR beta sequences.

PCR employed 60 Vbeta and 13 Jbeta primers. The method was immunoSEQ multiplex PCR; TCRdb's version includes in-frame clones alone and lacks a portion of them. Here the sample spans under 150,000 clones, just under 80% being singletons. The CDR3 runs to 18 residues. Germline lookup yields CDR1 SGHVS and CDR2 FNYEAQ. With V trimmed by 5 bases and J by 1 base, 8 bases remained unmatched. A remark on this clone: As yet, its antigen is unknown.

Study-wide points: A few V segments could not be told apart, such as TRBV6-2 and TRBV6-3, and were left out. The authors assumed roughly uniform sequencing depth across donors for presence/absence analyses. Equally common other TCR beta chains were less clonally expanded than HLA-associated ones, a later analysis found.

The TCR comes from a male donor in good health and CMV-seronegative. V and J are TRBV7-6 and TRBJ2-3; 14 bases agree with TRBD2. Sequencing was done on a sample of PBMCs. The CDR3 protein is CASSGGTSGGSGTDTQYF. The CDR3 DNA is TGTGCCAGCAGCGGTGGGACTAGCGGGGGCTCGGGCACAGATACGCAGTATTTT.